What follows are 29 T cell receptor beta chains derived from one specimen sequenced in a study of blood T cell repertoires in COVID-19. Sequencing was performed with immunoSEQ multiplex PCR; in TCRdb, only in-frame clones are kept and a portion is missing. In the table there are some 200,000 clones, 85% to 90% of which are singletons. Sequenced material: peripheral blood. The receptors originated from a man older than 75 with acute or convalescent COVID-19.

The chain combines TRBV28 with TRBJ2-7; 11 bases line up with TRBD2. Germline V gene data show CDR1 as MDHEN and CDR2 as SYDVKM. V lost 6 bases to trimming and J lost 4 bases; unmatched junction nucleotides: 8. CDR3 length: 15 residues. The CDR3, as DNA: TGTGCCAGCAGACGCTCCGGGACTAGCGGATACGAGCAGTACTTC. This gives the protein CASRRSGTSGYEQYF.

The V call is TRBV5-1, the J call TRBJ2-6; 12 bases are shared with TRBD2. In germline, CDR1 is SGHRS, CDR2 YFSETQ. The CDR3 length is 17 residues. V was clipped by 4 bases and J by 0 bases; unmatched bases: 2. The CDR3 sequence is CASSRLAGVSGANVLTF. CDR3 sequence (DNA): TGCGCCAGCAGCCGACTAGCGGGAGTCTCTGGGGCCAACGTCCTGACTTTC.

The chain is built from TRBV19 and TRBJ2-7, with 16 bases aligning to TRBD2. Germline-derived CDR1 and CDR2 are LNHDA and SQIVND (reference sequence). This CDR3 has 20 amino acids. With V trimmed by 7 bases and J by 4 bases, 19 bases remained unmatched. The DNA of the CDR3 is TGTGCCAGTAAACCTCCGGGACTAGCGGGAGGGCCGTCTTTAACTTACGAGCAGTACGTC. It is translated as CASKPPGLAGGPSLTYEQYV.

In nucleotides, the CDR3 is TGTGCCACCAGTGAGCAAACAGGCAAGCAGTTCTTC. Its protein is CATSEQTGKQFF. V usage is TRBV24-1 and J usage is TRBJ2-1; D perhaps matches TRBD1 (5 bases). CDR3 size: 12 residues. CDR1 and CDR2 (germline): KGHDR, SFDVKD. V was clipped by 4 bases and J by 11 bases, with 11 bases between them.

CDR3 DNA: TGCGCCAGCAGCCGGGACAGGGGTACCTACAATGAGCAGTTCTTC. Encoded protein: CASSRDRGTYNEQFF. This chain connects TRBV4-3 to TRBJ2-1; 10 positions agree with TRBD1. The germline CDR1 and CDR2 sequences are LGHNA and YSLEER. J was trimmed by 2 bases and V by 4 bases; bases with no gene match: 2. This CDR3 is built from 15 residues.

The gene calls are TRBV7-3 and TRBJ2-5; 9 bases match TRBD2. CDR3 size: 15 residues. Germline lookup yields CDR1 SGHTA and CDR2 FQGTGA. Trimming took 3 bases from V and 1 from J; bases not matched to a gene: 3. The chain's CDR3 is CASSFSGRFQETQYF. The CDR3 DNA reads TGTGCCAGCAGCTTCAGCGGGAGGTTCCAAGAGACCCAGTACTTC.

This chain joins TRBV7-3 and TRBJ2-1; 10 bases are a match to TRBD2. Germline CDR1 is SGHTA and CDR2 is FQGTGA. The CDR3 is 18 amino acids. J was trimmed by 5 bases and V by 4 bases; bases with no gene match: 14. DNA of the CDR3: TGTGCCAGCAGCTCCCTACGCGGACTAGCGGAGGGGGACAATGAGCAGTTCTTC. Translated, it gives CASSSLRGLAEGDNEQFF.

This clone was counted only a few times. This chain uses TRBV10-3 with TRBJ2-5; 7 bases are a match to TRBD1. The J segment lost 1 base and the V segment lost 10 bases, leaving 3 bases of the junction unmatched. CDR1 ENHRY and CDR2 SYGVKD come from the germline V gene. The CDR3 is 12 residues long. The CDR3 DNA reads as TGTGCCACCGCAGGGGGCCAAGAGACCCAGTACTTC. This gives the protein CATAGGQETQYF.

The sample holds a few counts of this clone. J is TRBJ1-5 and V is TRBV19; D is unresolved. V was pared by 7 bases and J by 3 bases, with 16 bases between. From germline, CDR1 is LNHDA and CDR2 SQIVND (reference sequence). The CDR3 totals 15 residues. The DNA of the CDR3 is TGTGCCAGTAAGTTTGCGAGAAATGACAATCAGCCCCAGCATTTT. Its protein is CASKFARNDNQPQHF.

This clone appeared once. The rearrangement links TRBV7-2 to TRBJ1-2; D uncertain. CDR3 length: 15 amino acids. V lost 5 bases and J lost 0, with 13 bases in between. The germline V gene has CDR1 SGHTA and CDR2 FQGNSA. CDR3 nucleotide sequence: TGTGCCAGCAGCCCGGGGTGGATAGCTAACTATGGCTACACCTTC. Translating it yields CASSPGWIANYGYTF.

The J gene is TRBJ1-2, the V gene TRBV19; 9 positions agree with TRBD1. This CDR3 has 13 amino acids. V lost 11 bases, J lost 3 bases, and 7 bases stayed unmatched. Per germline, CDR1 LNHDA and CDR2 SQIVND (reference sequence). The CDR3 sequence is CAVRGQGDYGYTF. For the CDR3, the DNA is TGTGCCGTCCGGGGACAGGGTGACTATGGCTACACCTTC.

The chain uses TRBV6-5 and TRBJ1-1, with 8 nucleotides matching TRBD1. Unmatched junction bases numbered 7, after V lost 5 bases and J lost 5 bases. The CDR3 spans 14 residues. Germline loops: CDR1 MNHEY, CDR2 SVGAGI. The CDR3 region has the DNA TGTGCCAGCAGTCCCAACCGACAGGGGACTGAAGCTTTCTTT. Translation: CASSPNRQGTEAFF.

The chain links TRBV2 to TRBJ1-4; 7 bases align to TRBD1. The CDR3 has 14 amino acids. The V segment lost 5 bases and the J segment 7 bases; nucleotides outside the gene matches: 7. Per the germline V gene, CDR1 is SNHLY and CDR2 is FYNNEI. CDR3 DNA: TGTGCCAGCAGTAGGGACAGCGGTCTTGAAAAACTGTTTTTT. Amino acid sequence: CASSRDSGLEKLFF.

V and J are TRBV7-2 and TRBJ1-1, with no clear D. Germline CDR1 is SGHTA and CDR2 is FQGNSA. V was clipped by 8 bases and J by 4 bases, with 14 bases between them. The CDR3 has 13 residues. This CDR3 reads CASSPSSLTEAFF. CDR3 coding DNA: TGTGCCAGCTCCCCGTCGAGTCTCACTGAAGCTTTCTTT.

V gene TRBV15 combines with J gene TRBJ1-6, with 7 bases identical to TRBD1. J was trimmed by 7 bases and V by 5 bases; bases with no gene match: 5. CDR1 LNHNV and CDR2 YYDKDF come from the germline V gene (reference sequence). This CDR3 is 14 amino acids long. The CDR3 nucleotides read TGTGCCACCAGCTATAAGGGGGCAAATTCACCCCTCCACTTT. Its protein product is CATSYKGANSPLHF.

V is TRBV30 and J is TRBJ2-7; 9 positions match TRBD2. The CDR3 sequence is 14 residues long. Trimming at V came to 1 base and at J to 6 bases, leaving 7 bases not matched to a gene. The germline CDR1 and CDR2 sequences are GTSNPN and SVGIG (reference sequence). The CDR3 loop is CAWSAAGGPGEQYF. CDR3 nucleotide sequence: TGTGCCTGGAGTGCTGCGGGAGGGCCGGGCGAGCAGTACTTC.

This chain links TRBV3-1 (or the pseudogene TRBV3-2) with TRBJ1-6, with D uncertain. V lost 6 bases to trimming and J lost 6 bases, with 15 bases between them. Germline loops: CDR1 LGHDT, CDR2 YNNKEL (reference sequence). The CDR3 runs to 15 residues. CDR3 loop: CASSPTGSLNSPLHF. Here the CDR3 DNA reads TGTGCCAGCAGTCCAACCGGGAGCCTTAATTCACCCCTCCACTTT.

This chain joins TRBV28 and TRBJ1-1, with 8 bases matching TRBD1. V gave up 3 bases and J gave up 11 bases; unmatched junction bases: 11. The CDR3 length is 14 residues. The germline CDR1 and CDR2 sequences are MDHEN and SYDVKM. The CDR3 coding sequence is TGTGCCAGCAGTTTTAGGGACAGGACATTTTCCGCTTTCTTT. It codes for CASSFRDRTFSAFF.

Concerning this clone itself: Distinct nucleotide sequences in the sample also encode this CDR3. The chain uses TRBV7-2 and TRBJ2-3; 14 positions match TRBD2. CDR1 is SGHTA and CDR2 is FQGNSA in the germline V gene. V dropped 5 bases and J dropped 6; count of bases not matched to a gene: 4. The CDR3 spans 15 residues. CDR3 in amino acids: CASSPRTSGRDTQYF. The CDR3 DNA follows: TGTGCCAGCAGCCCCCGGACTAGCGGGAGGGATACGCAGTATTTT.

This clone was seen a single time. The chain links TRBV4-1 to TRBJ1-5; D uncertain. V shed 0 bases and J shed 0 bases, with 6 bases lying between them. Germline CDR1 and CDR2: MGHRA and YSYEKL. CDR3 size: 15 residues. The CDR3 region is CASSQDRYSNQPQHF. CDR3 bases: TGCGCCAGCAGCCAAGACAGGTATAGCAATCAGCCCCAGCATTTT.

The chain combines TRBV6-5 with TRBJ2-1, with 11 bases lining up with TRBD2. This CDR3 has 15 amino acids. CDR1 is MNHEY and CDR2 is SVGAGI in the germline V gene. The ends lost 5 bases at V and 5 bases at J; junction bases unmatched: 5. The CDR3 reads CASSLAGGTHNEQFF. For the CDR3, the DNA is TGTGCCAGCAGTCTAGCGGGAGGAACCCACAATGAGCAGTTCTTC.

This chain links TRBV27 with TRBJ1-6; possible D gene TRBD1, 6 bases. Germline CDR1 and CDR2: MNHEY and SMNVEV (reference sequence). The V end lost 3 bases, the J end lost 11 bases, and 14 bases lay between the germline ends. The CDR3 sequence is 14 residues long. CDR3 coding DNA: TGTGCCAGCAGTTTTGGCAGGGGCGAGACACCCCTCCACTTT. Translating gives CASSFGRGETPLHF.

A single count supports this clone. J is TRBJ2-5 and V is TRBV7-3, with D possibly matching TRBD2 (5 bases). V gave up 5 bases and J gave up 5 bases, with 15 bases separating them. The CDR3 runs 14 residues. From germline, CDR1 is SGHTA and CDR2 FQGTGA. This CDR3 is CASSPRHGDETQYF. In DNA, the CDR3 is TGTGCCAGCAGCCCCCGCCACGGGGATGAGACCCAGTACTTC.

The chain recombines TRBV28 with TRBJ1-5; TRBD1 aligns across 9 bases. The CDR3 has 15 amino acids. The J segment lost 2 bases and the V segment lost 6 bases, leaving 5 bases of the junction unmatched. Germline V gene lookup returns CDR1 MDHEN and CDR2 SYDVKM. The CDR3 sequence: CASRTTGGGNQPQHF. CDR3 coding DNA: TGTGCCAGCAGAACTACAGGGGGCGGCAATCAGCCCCAGCATTTT.

The CDR3 DNA reads TGTGCCAGCAGCTTAGCAAGATGGGAGACGGGCTACACCTTC. Its translation is CASSLARWETGYTF. The rearrangement links TRBV11-1 to TRBJ1-2, with no clear D. Trimming cost V 0 bases and J 8 bases, with 13 bases left between them. Germline assignment: CDR1 SGHAT and CDR2 FQDESV (reference sequence). The CDR3 length is 14 residues.

The chain is built from TRBV11-3 and TRBJ2-3; weak D call: TRBD2 (6 bases). V was clipped by 5 bases and J by 1 base, with 13 bases between them. CDR1 is SGHNT and CDR2 is YENEEA in the germline V gene. The CDR3 loop spans 15 amino acids. The CDR3 loop reads CASSLLGSRTDTQYF. CDR3 DNA sequence: TGTGCCAGCAGCCTTCTCGGGAGTCGCACAGATACGCAGTATTTT. Based on the CDR3 plus reference TRBV11-3 and TRBJ2-3, the full variable domain is EAGVVQSPRYKIIEKKQPVAFWCNPISGHNTLYWYLQNLGQGPELLIRYENEEAVDDSQLPKDRFSAERLKGVDSTLKIQPAELGDSAVYLCASSLLGSRTDTQYFGPGTRLTVL.

The V call is TRBV25-1, the J call TRBJ1-6, with D perhaps TRBD1 (5 bases). The germline gives CDR1 MGHDK, CDR2 SYGVNS. Trimming removed 1 base at V and 7 bases at J, with 11 bases between. CDR3 length: 15 amino acids. The CDR3 loop is CASSESWRGNSPLHF. CDR3 DNA sequence: TGTGCCAGCAGTGAATCCTGGAGGGGAAATTCACCCCTCCACTTT.

As for this clone: Other DNA sequences in this sample translate to the same CDR3. The rearrangement links TRBV24-1 to TRBJ1-1, with 11 bases identical to TRBD1. Germline V CDR1 and CDR2: KGHDR, SFDVKD. This CDR3 is built from 14 residues. The junction had 3 bases not matched to a gene; V was cut back by 7 bases and J by 3 bases. CDR3 DNA sequence: TGTGCCACCAGAGGACAGGGGGCTGACACTGAAGCTTTCTTT. Its translation: CATRGQGADTEAFF.

The rearrangement links TRBV4-1 to TRBJ2-1; D is unclear. Germline V gene data show CDR1 as MGHRA and CDR2 as YSYEKL. The germline V and J ends were trimmed by 4 bases and 2 bases, with 12 bases remaining between them. This CDR3 spans 15 amino acids. CDR3 sequence (DNA): TGCGCCAGCAGCCCCACGTTTACTACCTACAATGAGCAGTTCTTC. Amino acid sequence: CASSPTFTTYNEQFF.